One T cell receptor (beta chain) is described in this entry. This table comes from immunoSEQ multiplex PCR, and its TCRdb copy is limited to in-frame clones, with some not included. The repertoire holds approximately 70,000 clones, with 70% to 85% as singletons. This sample is drawn from a study of blood T cell repertoires in COVID-19. CDR1 and CDR2 from the germline V gene are SGHVS and FQNEAQ. This CDR3 spans 13 amino acids. The V gene lost 5 bases and the J gene lost 9 bases, with 17 bases spanning the gap. The chain joins TRBV7-8 to TRBJ2-7; the D gene is possibly TRBD2 (6 bases). The specimen was peripheral blood. This clonotype was obtained from a woman in her 70s with acute or convalescent COVID-19. CDR3 sequence (DNA): TGTGCCAGCAGCCCGAGACTAGAAGGAGGGCAGTACTTC. It codes for CASSPRLEGGQYF.